What follows are 32 T cell receptor beta chains derived from one specimen sequenced in a study of T cells in women clearing cervical HPV infection. Sequencing was performed with immunoSEQ multiplex PCR; in TCRdb, only in-frame clones are kept and a portion is missing. The specimen's table records around 33,000 clones. Source material: blood buffy coat. These receptors were collected from a woman aged 18 to 75 with a cervical HPV16 infection that either progressed to CIN3+ or cleared (not recorded which).

As for this clone: Sequencing ends 3 residues short of the CDR3 end; the germline J gene provides the rest. The gene calls are TRBV5-1 and TRBJ1-2; perhaps TRBD1 as D (5 bases). This CDR3 is built from 13 residues. The germline gives CDR1 SGHRS, CDR2 YFSETQ. Trimming left V 3 bases short and J 6 bases short, with 12 bases between. Incomplete CDR3 DNA: TGCGCCAGCAGCTATCGTGCAGGGAATGGC. It encodes CASSYRAGNG. The full CDR3 sequence reads CASSYRAGNGYTF.

In regard to this clone: The read ends 3 residues before the CDR3 terminus; that terminus is restored from the germline J gene. The gene calls are TRBV6-2 or TRBV6-3 and TRBJ2-2, with 14 bases aligning to TRBD2. The J segment lost 7 bases and the V segment lost 6 bases, leaving 7 bases of the junction unmatched. Germline V gene data show CDR1 as MNHEY and CDR2 as SVGEGT. The CDR3 has 16 residues. This CDR3 reads CASSLGLAGVVGELFF. Incomplete CDR3 DNA: TGTGCCAGCAGCTTGGGACTAGCGGGAGTGGTCGGGGAG.

About this clone itself: Sequencing ends 3 residues short of the CDR3 end; the germline J gene provides the rest. The chain uses TRBV5-1 and TRBJ2-3; D may be TRBD1 (7 bases). This CDR3 spans 16 amino acids. CDR1 SGHRS and CDR2 YFSETQ come from the germline V gene. Partial CDR3 DNA: TGCGCCAGCAGCTTGGATGCAGGGGGAGGTGGCGAGACG. As protein: CASSLDAGGGGET. The entire CDR3 is CASSLDAGGGGETQYF.

Notes on this clone: The read ends 3 residues before the CDR3 terminus; that terminus is restored from the germline J gene. The rearrangement joins TRBV7-9 to TRBJ2-4; 9 nucleotides line up with TRBD1. Germline loops: CDR1 SEHNR, CDR2 FQNEAQ (reference sequence). This CDR3 region has 14 residues. CDR3: CASRGQGFDYGQYF. The DNA read from the CDR3 is TGTGCCAGCAGGGGACAGGGCTTTGACTATGGT.

Turning to this clone: Read data end 3 residues before the CDR3 end; the end is taken from the germline J gene. V and J are TRBV7-6 and TRBJ1-4; D possibly corresponds to TRBD1 (5 bases). Germline CDR1 SGHVS, CDR2 FNYEAQ. CDR3 size: 16 residues. The CDR3 loop reads CASSLASGSGANVLFF. The part of the CDR3 DNA that was read is TGTGCCAGCAGCTTAGCGTCGGGATCTGGGGCCAACGTA.

A remark on this clone: The read terminates 3 residues before the CDR3 end, so the remaining end is supplied by the germline J gene. The chain combines TRBV7-9 with TRBJ2-5; 10 bases are shared with TRBD1. Germline trimming cut 3 bases from V and 4 bases from J; bases unmatched to any gene: 2. This CDR3 comprises 14 residues. Germline CDR1 and CDR2: SEHNR and FQNEAQ (reference sequence). The part of the CDR3 DNA that was read is TGTGCCAGCAGCTTGACAGGGGGCTTAGAGACC. This codes for CASSLTGGLET. The whole CDR3 region reads CASSLTGGLETQYF.

A word on this clone: The read halts 3 residues ahead of the CDR3 end, with the missing end drawn from the germline J gene. This chain uses TRBV6-9 with TRBJ2-1; 9 bases are a match to TRBD1. The J segment lost 9 bases and the V segment lost 5 bases, leaving 8 bases of the junction unmatched. Germline-derived CDR1 and CDR2 are MNHGY and SVAAGI. The CDR3 extends over 14 amino acids. The CDR3 loop is CASSRDRVAGEQFF. The DNA read from the CDR3 is TGTGCCAGCAGTCGGGACAGGGTGGCCGGTGAG.

On this clone: The DNA ends 3 residues before the CDR3 does, and the rest of the CDR3 is filled in from the germline J gene. V usage is TRBV20-1 and J usage is TRBJ1-5; tentative D call: TRBD1 (6 bases). V was pared by 6 bases and J by 3 bases, with 15 bases between. This CDR3 has 14 amino acids. The germline gives CDR1 DFQATT, CDR2 SNEGSKA (reference sequence). The CDR3 bases that were read are TGCAGTGCAAGGGGCACAGGGTACAATCAGCCC. Translated: CSARGTGYNQP. The whole CDR3 is CSARGTGYNQPQHF.

The chain's CDR3 is CASSLGGGALNEQFF. Incomplete CDR3 DNA: TGTGCCAGCAGCTTGGGCGGGGGGGCCCTCAATGAG. The rearrangement joins TRBV7-3 to TRBJ2-1; TRBD2 matches 9 bases. The read stops 3 residues short of the end of the CDR3; the missing end is completed from the germline J gene. The V and J ends lost 3 bases and 6 bases, in that order; junction bases with no gene match: 6. The length of the CDR3 is 15 residues. Germline CDR1 SGHTA, CDR2 FQGTGA. The full variable domain, completed using reference TRBV7-3 and TRBJ2-1, is GAGVSQTPSNKVTEKGKYVELRCDPISGHTALYWYRQSLGQGPEFLIYFQGTGAADDSGLPNDRFFAVRPEGSVSTLKIQRTERGDSAVYLCASSLGGGALNEQFFGPGTRLTVL.

A word on this clone: An end of the junction does not agree with germline; a read error may underlie this. The read falls 3 residues short of the CDR3 end, and the missing part is taken from the germline J gene. Distinct nucleotide sequences in the sample also encode this CDR3. The V and J genes are TRBV6-2 or TRBV6-3 and TRBJ1-3; weak D call: TRBD1 (5 bases). Per germline, CDR1 MNHEY and CDR2 SVGEGT. There are 16 residues in the CDR3. The CDR3: CASSPPGVRRGNTIYF. The part of the CDR3 DNA that was read is TGTGCCAGCAGTCCTCCGGGGGTACGGCGTGGAAACACG.

To note about this clone: The CDR3 goes on 3 residues after the read ends, and that part is filled in from the germline J gene. V gene TRBV20-1 combines with J gene TRBJ2-7; 8 bases align to TRBD2. Germline lookup yields CDR1 DFQATT and CDR2 SNEGSKA (reference sequence). CDR3 length equals 14 residues. Losses at the gene ends were 2 bases for V and 0 bases for J; bases not matched to a gene: 3. The sequenced part of the CDR3 DNA is TGCAGTGCTAGACTAGCGGGTAGCTCCTACGAG. It translates to CSARLAGSSYE. The whole CDR3 sequence reads CSARLAGSSYEQYF.

As for this clone: The read falls 3 residues short of the CDR3 end, and the missing part is taken from the germline J gene. V and J are TRBV13 and TRBJ1-2, with D tentatively TRBD1 (6 bases). The V gene's germline CDR1 is PRHDT and CDR2 FYEKMQ (reference sequence). The CDR3 length is 14 residues. The V and J ends lost 4 bases and 6 bases respectively, with 15 bases between them. CDR3 DNA, as far as it was read: TGTGCCAGCAGCTCCCCCTACAGGGACGATGGC. This gives the protein CASSSPYRDDG. The complete CDR3 reads CASSSPYRDDGYTF. The whole variable domain, remainder taken from reference TRBV13 and TRBJ1-2, is AAGVIQSPRHLIKEKRETATLKCYPIPRHDTVYWYQQGPGQDPQFLISFYEKMQSDKGSIPDRFSAQQFSDYHSELNMSSLELGDSALYFCASSSPYRDDGYTFGSGTRLTVV.

As to this clone: The germline gene is not matched at one end of the junction; a read error may be the cause. The read ends 3 residues before the CDR3 terminus; that terminus is restored from the germline J gene. The chain carries TRBV7-3 and TRBJ2-1, with D possibly being TRBD1 (5 bases). CDR1 is SGHTA, CDR2 FQGTGA, per germline. This CDR3 is built from 13 residues. CDR3 sequence reads: CASSLGADNEQFF. The DNA read from the CDR3 is TGTGCCAGTAGCTTAGGGGCCGACAATGAG.

As concerns this clone: The read ends 3 residues early relative to the CDR3; the germline J gene fills the gap. V gene TRBV11-3 combines with J gene TRBJ1-2; TRBD1 might be the D (5 bases). The CDR3 runs to 15 residues. Per germline, CDR1 SGHNT and CDR2 YENEEA. The CDR3 spells CASSFLGLASYTYTF. CDR3 DNA (partial): TGTGCCAGCAGCTTTCTGGGACTAGCTTCGTATACC.

About this clone itself: The read stops 3 residues short of the end of the CDR3; the missing end is completed from the germline J gene. The chain joins TRBV19 to TRBJ2-2, with D possibly matching TRBD1 (5 bases). The germline CDR1 and CDR2 sequences are LNHDA and SQIVND (reference sequence). The CDR3 consists of 14 residues. CDR3: CASSIRVGDEKLFF. The sequenced part of the CDR3 DNA is TGTGCCAGTAGTATCAGGGTCGGTGATGAAAAG.

In the case of this clone: With the read ending 3 residues before the CDR3 end, the germline J gene is used to fill in that end. The V and J genes are TRBV5-6 and TRBJ2-7, with TRBD1 matching over 7 bases. The CDR3 contains 15 residues. Germline loops: CDR1 SGHDT, CDR2 YYEEEE. The ends lost 4 bases at V and 0 bases at J; junction bases unmatched: 7. The chain's CDR3 is CASSRRTGNSYEQYF. CDR3 DNA (partial): TGTGCCAGCAGCAGACGGACAGGAAACTCCTACGAG.

In regard to this clone: The CDR3 is cut off 3 residues early in the read; its end comes from the germline J gene. The chain combines TRBV10-3 with TRBJ2-5, with 7 positions matching TRBD2. The CDR3 contains 16 residues. V gave up 6 bases and J gave up 5 bases; unmatched junction bases: 15. Germline V gives CDR1 ENHRY, CDR2 SYGVKD. CDR3 bases read: TGTGCCATCAGAAGAGGACTAGTTCCTGCAACTGAGACC. This gives the protein CAIRRGLVPATET. In full, the CDR3 is CAIRRGLVPATETQYF.

The sequenced CDR3 bases are TGTGCCAGCGAACGGCAGGAGGGTACG. This translates into CASERQEGT. The complete CDR3 reads CASERQEGTQYF. The chain recombines TRBV2 with TRBJ2-3; D might be TRBD2 (6 bases). The read is 3 residues too short to cover the CDR3 end, so that end is filled in from the germline J gene. The CDR3 sequence is 12 residues long. Trimming cost V 8 bases and J 8 bases, with 14 bases left between them. The germline V gene encodes CDR1 SNHLY and CDR2 FYNNEI.

Partial CDR3 DNA: TGTGCCATCAGTGCCCTAGCGGCGCGGGGCAGCACC. Its protein is CAISALAARGST. Given in full, the CDR3 is CAISALAARGSTQYF. The V call is TRBV10-3, the J call TRBJ2-5, with TRBD2 matching 7 bases. The read is 3 residues too short to cover the CDR3 end, so that end is filled in from the germline J gene. This CDR3 comprises 15 residues. Germline V gene sequence: CDR1 ENHRY, CDR2 SYGVKD.

A note on this clone: The sequenced fragment ends 3 residues before the CDR3 boundary, so the rest is inferred from the germline J gene. V and J are TRBV5-1 and TRBJ2-1; 14 positions agree with TRBD2. Germline values: CDR1 SGHRS, CDR2 YFSETQ. Trimming removed 4 bases from V and 7 bases from J; junction bases left unmatched: 7. The CDR3 totals 16 residues. The sequenced part of the CDR3 DNA is TGCGCCAGCAGCAAGGGACTAGCGGGAGTTAGGAATGAG. It is translated as CASSKGLAGVRNE. The CDR3 in its entirety is CASSKGLAGVRNEQFF.

CDR3 DNA, as far as it was read: TGTGCCAGCAGCCGTCCCGAGCTAGCGGGAGGTAACGAG. This encodes CASSRPELAGGNE. The full CDR3 protein reads CASSRPELAGGNEQYF. V and J are TRBV7-3 and TRBJ2-7, with 11 bases fitting TRBD2. The read halts 3 residues ahead of the CDR3 end, with the missing end drawn from the germline J gene. The CDR3 has 16 amino acids. After removal of 5 bases from V and 5 bases from J, the junction contained 11 bases not matched to a gene. Germline V gives CDR1 SGHTA, CDR2 FQGTGA.

A remark on this clone: The read halts 3 residues ahead of the CDR3 end, with the missing end drawn from the germline J gene. J is TRBJ1-6 and V is TRBV4-1; possible D gene TRBD1, 5 bases. Germline values: CDR1 MGHRA, CDR2 YSYEKL. The ends were cut back, 0 bases at V and 6 bases at J, with 18 bases in the middle. The CDR3 is 18 amino acids. CDR3 sequence reads: CASSQEDGRVDANSPLHF. Partial CDR3 DNA: TGCGCCAGCAGCCAAGAAGATGGCAGGGTTGACGCTAATTCACCC.

Of note for this clone: Read sequence stops 3 residues before the CDR3 end, and the germline J gene provides the missing end. The gene calls are TRBV6-2 or TRBV6-3 and TRBJ2-3; TRBD2 aligns across 9 bases. Germline values: CDR1 MNHEY, CDR2 SVGEGT. The CDR3 extends over 15 amino acids. Partial CDR3 DNA: TGTGCCAGCGGAGTTACAGCGGGGGGCCGTGGAACG. This sequence encodes CASGVTAGGRGT. The entire CDR3 is CASGVTAGGRGTQYF.

Turning to this clone: The read ends 3 residues shy of where the CDR3 ends; the end is completed using the germline J gene. This sequence joins TRBV20-1 and TRBJ2-2, with 10 bases identical to TRBD1. V was pared by 4 bases and J by 7 bases, with 12 bases of the junction left unmatched. The germline V gene encodes CDR1 DFQATT and CDR2 SNEGSKA (reference sequence). The CDR3 runs 16 residues. The CDR3 sequence: CSAKGLTGGVNGELFF. The covered CDR3 bases are TGCAGTGCTAAGGGGCTGACAGGGGGCGTAAACGGGGAG.

Notes on this clone: The CDR3 end is not reached by the read, which stops 3 residues before it; the germline J gene fills it in. The chain uses TRBV7-6 and TRBJ1-2; D might be TRBD1 (6 bases). The CDR3 length is 12 residues. Germline CDR1 reads SGHVS; CDR2 reads FNYEAQ. This CDR3 is CASSRGGYDYTF. The sequenced CDR3 bases are TGTGCCAGCAGCCGAGGGGGATACGAC. Full variable domain (missing parts from reference TRBV7-6 and TRBJ1-2): GAGVSQSPRYKVTKRGQDVALRCDPISGHVSLYWYRQALGQGPEFLTYFNYEAQQDKSGLPNDRFSAERPEGSISTLTIQRTEQRDSAMYRCASSRGGYDYTFGSGTRLTVV.

Turning to this clone: Coverage ceases 3 residues before the CDR3 finishes, and the germline J gene fills in the end. The V call is TRBV19, the J call TRBJ2-1, with 12 bases aligning to TRBD2. Trimming at V came to 6 bases and at J to 9 bases, leaving 6 bases not matched to a gene. Germline V gene data show CDR1 as LNHDA and CDR2 as SQIVND (reference sequence). This CDR3 comprises 14 residues. The CDR3 spells CASRFASGRGEQFF. CDR3 bases read: TGTGCCAGTAGGTTCGCTAGCGGGAGGGGTGAG.

With regard to this clone: The CDR3 extends 3 residues past the end of the read, so its final part is completed from the germline J gene. This specimen includes other DNA sequences encoding the same CDR3. The rearrangement links TRBV5-1 to TRBJ1-3; D is perhaps TRBD1 (6 bases). V was trimmed by 0 bases and J by 2 bases, leaving 12 bases between them. The CDR3 is 16 amino acids. CDR1 SGHRS and CDR2 YFSETQ come from the germline V gene. The CDR3 reads CASSLGTVGPGNTIYF. The sequenced CDR3 bases are TGCGCCAGCAGCTTGGGGACAGTGGGGCCTGGAAACACC.

Comment on this clone: From the germline J gene comes the end of the CDR3, since the read stops 3 residues before it. The gene calls are TRBV6-1 and TRBJ1-5; D is unresolved. V dropped 6 bases and J dropped 0 bases, with 6 bases sitting between them. From germline, CDR1 is MNHNS and CDR2 SASEGT. There are 13 residues in the CDR3. The sequenced CDR3 bases are TGTGCCAGCAGGGAATATAGCAATCAGCCC. Residues: CASREYSNQP. The entire CDR3 protein reads CASREYSNQPQHF.

Comments on this clone: The read terminates 3 residues ahead of where the CDR3 ends, so the germline J gene completes it. The chain carries TRBV7-9 and TRBJ1-4; D is unresolved. V dropped 5 bases and J dropped 7 bases, with 17 bases sitting between them. Per the germline V gene, CDR1 is SEHNR and CDR2 is FQNEAQ (reference sequence). The CDR3 is 15 residues long. The CDR3 bases that were read are TGTGCCAGCAGCCAAGGGTTTTGGACTTTTGAAAAA. Its translation is CASSQGFWTFEK. The whole CDR3 protein is CASSQGFWTFEKLFF.

A remark on this clone: Read sequence stops 3 residues before the CDR3 end, and the germline J gene provides the missing end. The V call is TRBV2, the J call TRBJ2-2, with 9 bases matching TRBD2. V dropped 5 bases and J dropped 3; count of bases not matched to a gene: 4. CDR1 is SNHLY, CDR2 FYNNEI, per germline. The CDR3 is 15 residues long. CDR3 sequence: CASSTTSGYTGELFF. The DNA read from the CDR3 is TGTGCCAGCAGTACGACTAGCGGCTACACCGGGGAG.

As concerns this clone: Read sequence stops 3 residues before the CDR3 end, and the germline J gene provides the missing end. V is TRBV18 and J is TRBJ1-2; unclear D gene. The germline CDR1 and CDR2 sequences are KGHSH and LQKENI. The CDR3 consists of 11 residues. The CDR3 sequence: CASSHSYDYTF. The covered CDR3 bases are TGTGCCAGCTCCCATTCCTACGAC.

As to this clone: The sequence runs out 3 residues before the end of the CDR3; the remainder is reconstructed from the germline J gene. V gene TRBV28 combines with J gene TRBJ2-2; D ambiguous. V lost 5 bases and J 4 bases, leaving 8 bases between the germline ends. Germline-derived CDR1 and CDR2 are MDHEN and SYDVKM. The CDR3 is 13 residues long. The CDR3 spells CASSPFFTGELFF. The sequenced part of the CDR3 DNA is TGTGCCAGCAGTCCCTTCTTCACCGGGGAG.